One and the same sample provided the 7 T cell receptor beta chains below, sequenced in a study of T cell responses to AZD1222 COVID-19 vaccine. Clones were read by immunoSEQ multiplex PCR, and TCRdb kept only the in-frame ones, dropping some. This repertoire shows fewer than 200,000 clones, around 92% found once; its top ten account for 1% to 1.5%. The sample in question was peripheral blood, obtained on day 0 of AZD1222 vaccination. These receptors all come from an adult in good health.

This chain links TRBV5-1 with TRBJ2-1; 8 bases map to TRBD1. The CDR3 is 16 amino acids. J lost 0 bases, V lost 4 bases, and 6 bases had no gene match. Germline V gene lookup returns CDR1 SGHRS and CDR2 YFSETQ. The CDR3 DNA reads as TGCGCCAGCAGCCCAAGGACAGGGAGCTCCTACAATGAGCAGTTCTTC. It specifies CASSPRTGSSYNEQFF. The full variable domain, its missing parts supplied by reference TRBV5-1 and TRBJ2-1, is KAGVTQTPRYLIKTRGQQVTLSCSPISGHRSVSWYQQTPGQGLQFLFEYFSETQRNKGNFPGRFSGRQFSNSRSEMNVSTLELGDSALYLCASSPRTGSSYNEQFFGPGTRLTVL.

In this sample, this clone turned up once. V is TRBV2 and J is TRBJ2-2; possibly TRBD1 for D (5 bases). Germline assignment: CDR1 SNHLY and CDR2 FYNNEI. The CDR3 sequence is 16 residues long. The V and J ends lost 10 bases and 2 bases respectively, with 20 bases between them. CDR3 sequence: CATQGPGKGNTGELFF. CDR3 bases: TGTGCCACCCAAGGTCCAGGGAAGGGCAACACCGGGGAGCTGTTTTTT.

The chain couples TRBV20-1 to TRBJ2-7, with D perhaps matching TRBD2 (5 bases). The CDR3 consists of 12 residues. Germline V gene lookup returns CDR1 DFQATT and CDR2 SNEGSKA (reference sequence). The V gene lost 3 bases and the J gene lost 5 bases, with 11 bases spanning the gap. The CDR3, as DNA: TGCAGTGCTAGTAGAGGGTCCGACGAGCAGTACTTC. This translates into CSASRGSDEQYF.

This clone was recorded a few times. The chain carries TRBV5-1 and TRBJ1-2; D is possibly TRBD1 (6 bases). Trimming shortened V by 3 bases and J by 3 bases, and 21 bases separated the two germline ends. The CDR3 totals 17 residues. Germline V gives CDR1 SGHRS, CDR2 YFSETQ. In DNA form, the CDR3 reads TGCGCCAGCAGCTCTGGACAGTGGGCACGGGATGACTATGGCTACACCTTC. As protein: CASSSGQWARDDYGYTF. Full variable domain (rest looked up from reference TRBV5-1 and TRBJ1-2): KAGVTQTPRYLIKTRGQQVTLSCSPISGHRSVSWYQQTPGQGLQFLFEYFSETQRNKGNFPGRFSGRQFSNSRSEMNVSTLELGDSALYLCASSSGQWARDDYGYTFGSGTRLTVV.

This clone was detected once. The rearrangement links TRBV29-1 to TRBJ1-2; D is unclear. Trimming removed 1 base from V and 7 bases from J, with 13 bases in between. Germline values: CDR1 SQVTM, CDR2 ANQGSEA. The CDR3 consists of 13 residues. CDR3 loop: CSVEVDIVTGYTF. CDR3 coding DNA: TGCAGCGTTGAAGTCGATATCGTGACTGGCTACACCTTC.

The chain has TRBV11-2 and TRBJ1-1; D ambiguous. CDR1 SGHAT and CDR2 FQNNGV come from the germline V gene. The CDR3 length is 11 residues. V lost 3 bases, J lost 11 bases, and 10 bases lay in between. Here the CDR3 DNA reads TGTGCCAGCAGCTTTTCAGGCGGGGCTTTCTTT. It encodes CASSFSGGAFF.

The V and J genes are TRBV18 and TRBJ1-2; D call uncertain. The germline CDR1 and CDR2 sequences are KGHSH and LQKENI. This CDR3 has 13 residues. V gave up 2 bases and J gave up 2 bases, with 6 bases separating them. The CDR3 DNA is TGTGCCAGCTCACCAGACACGAACTATGGCTACACCTTC. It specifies CASSPDTNYGYTF.